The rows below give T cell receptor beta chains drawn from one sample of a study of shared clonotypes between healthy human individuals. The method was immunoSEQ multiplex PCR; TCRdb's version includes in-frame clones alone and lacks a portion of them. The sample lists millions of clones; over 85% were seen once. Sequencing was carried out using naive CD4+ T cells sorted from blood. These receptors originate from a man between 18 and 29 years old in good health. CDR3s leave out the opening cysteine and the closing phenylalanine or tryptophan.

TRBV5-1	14	ASSLETSTSTDTQY
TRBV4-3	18	ASSHQESGRGSSYNSPLH
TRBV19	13	ASSIESGPSYEQY
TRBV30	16	AWSVSVTQRFTNYGYT
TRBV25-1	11	ASRGQGAIGYT
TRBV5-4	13	ASSLGGHYTGELF
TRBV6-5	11	ASRISGTDGYT
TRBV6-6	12	ASRRGTGYYEQY
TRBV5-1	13	ASSYTGPSGGEQY
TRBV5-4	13	ASSFGGGAPHEQF
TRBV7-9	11	ASSSIMVSPLH
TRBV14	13	ASSQVLGANYGYT
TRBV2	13	ASSEMGQDNQPQH
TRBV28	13	ASRFRDRGNQPQH
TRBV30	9	AWSVRESYT
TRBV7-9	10	ASSLVGETQY
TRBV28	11	ASSGGWVPGYT
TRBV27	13	ASSLAGQEYSPLH
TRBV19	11	ASSMARVQPQH
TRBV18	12	ASSPTGYTDTQY
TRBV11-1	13	ASSSDTSSYNEQF
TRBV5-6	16	ASSLFGIKQPSGNTIY
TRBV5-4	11	ASSLGIQETQY
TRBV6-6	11	ASSYSTGGKLF
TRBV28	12	ASSLFDRNYGYT
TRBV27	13	ATKALFAGGYTQY
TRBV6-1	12	ASREDLSINIQY
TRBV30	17	AWSANPLYASGRSDTQY
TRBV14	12	ASSGWPRTGELF
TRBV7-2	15	ASSSQGQGPGPSPLH
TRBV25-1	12	ASSDRGQGEKLF
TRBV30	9	AGARGTEAF
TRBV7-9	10	ASSLQDTEAF
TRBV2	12	ASRDGTWNSPLH
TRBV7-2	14	ASSLRDRGYNSPLH
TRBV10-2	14	ASAGIRLTDPYEQY
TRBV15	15	ATSRTSPLAGEDEQY
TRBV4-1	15	ASSQETSGGAVETQY
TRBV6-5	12	ATQRGVGNQPQH
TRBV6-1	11	ALQGSGANVLT
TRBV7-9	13	ASSRDGGANQPQH
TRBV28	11	ANLRGGNQPQH
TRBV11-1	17	ASSRARLAGVSWYNEQF
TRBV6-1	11	ASRATGNHEQY
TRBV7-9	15	ASSLGDRAPYNSPLH
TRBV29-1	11	SVVGTGVYEQY
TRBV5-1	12	ASSLTDVTGELF
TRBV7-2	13	ASSSRTSGQETQY
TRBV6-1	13	ASNLDRAVVQPQH
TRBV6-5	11	ASSYSLNSPLH
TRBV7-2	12	ASSLGQRNEKLF
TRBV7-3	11	ASSPNVGETQY
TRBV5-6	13	ASSQGQFYSYEQY
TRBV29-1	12	SVDGSGRSETQY
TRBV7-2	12	ASSLAGKVNEQF
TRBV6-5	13	ASRTSGTGSYEQY
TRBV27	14	ASSFPPASGSNEQF
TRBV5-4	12	AILEEGRTDTQY
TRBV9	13	ASSVLGQGPDTQY
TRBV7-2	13	ASSLASGGTYGYT